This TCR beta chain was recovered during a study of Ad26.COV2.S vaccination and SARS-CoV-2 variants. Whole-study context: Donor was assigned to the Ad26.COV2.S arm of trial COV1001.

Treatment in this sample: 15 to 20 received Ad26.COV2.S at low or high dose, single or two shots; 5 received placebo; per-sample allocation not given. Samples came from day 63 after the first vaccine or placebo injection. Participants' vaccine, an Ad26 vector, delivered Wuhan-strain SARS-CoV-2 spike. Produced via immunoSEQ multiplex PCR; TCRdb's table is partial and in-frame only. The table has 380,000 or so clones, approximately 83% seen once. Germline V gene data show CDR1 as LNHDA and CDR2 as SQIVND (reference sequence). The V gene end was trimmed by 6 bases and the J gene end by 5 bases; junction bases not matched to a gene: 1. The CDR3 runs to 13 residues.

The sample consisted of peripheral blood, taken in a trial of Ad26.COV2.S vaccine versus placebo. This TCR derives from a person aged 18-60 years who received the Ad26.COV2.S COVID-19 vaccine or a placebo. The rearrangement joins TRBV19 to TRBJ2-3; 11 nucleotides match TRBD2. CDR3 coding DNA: TGTGCCAGTAGGCTAGCGGGAGGAGATACGCAGTATTTT. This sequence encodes CASRLAGGDTQYF. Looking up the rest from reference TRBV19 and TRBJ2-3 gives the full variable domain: DGGITQSPKYLFRKEGQNVTLSCEQNLNHDAMYWYRQDPGQGLRLIYYSQIVNDFQKGDIAEGYSVSREKKESFPLTVTSAQKNPTAFYLCASRLAGGDTQYFGPGTRLTVL.